The rows below give T cell receptor beta chains drawn from one sample of a study of STAT3 mutations in large granular lymphocyte leukemia. Using immunoSEQ multiplex PCR, the repertoire was profiled, and TCRdb retains in-frame clones only, with some absent. The sample carries several thousand clones, about 35% recorded once. Sequenced sample: peripheral blood mononuclear cells. All receptors derive from a woman aged 35 to 49 with T-cell large granular lymphocyte leukemia. Some clones in this sample may be carry-over from other donors' samples. Each CDR3 is given with its conserved first and last residue. D genes are given only for firm matches. Only some rows state a clone size, as once, few, many or a class for expanded clones.

J gene: TRBJ1-2; clone size: .; D gene: .; V gene: TRBV18; CDR3 protein: CASSPRRTPAYGYTF; CDR3 DNA: TGTGCCAGCTCACCACGGAGGACCCCTGCCTATGGCTACACCTTC
J gene: TRBJ2-7; clone size: few; D gene: .; V gene: TRBV14; CDR3 protein: CASSQAYEQYF; CDR3 DNA: TGTGCCAGCAGCCAAGCCTACGAGCAGTACTTC
J gene: TRBJ2-7; clone size: .; D gene: TRBD2; V gene: TRBV5-1; CDR3 protein: CASSLRASGSPEQYF; CDR3 DNA: TGCGCCAGCAGCTTGCGGGCCAGCGGGAGCCCCGAGCAGTACTTC
J gene: TRBJ1-4; clone size: .; D gene: .; V gene: TRBV6-5; CDR3 protein: CASSNNEKLFF; CDR3 DNA: TGTGCCAGCAGTAATAATGAAAAACTGTTTTTT
J gene: TRBJ2-3; clone size: .; D gene: TRBD2; V gene: TRBV6-6; CDR3 protein: CASGLAGADTQYF; CDR3 DNA: TGTGCCAGCGGACTAGCCGGCGCAGATACGCAGTATTTT
J gene: TRBJ2-1; clone size: few; D gene: TRBD1; V gene: TRBV6-5; CDR3 protein: CASRDRVPGPHEQFF; CDR3 DNA: TGTGCCAGCAGGGACAGGGTCCCAGGGCCACATGAGCAGTTCTTC
J gene: TRBJ2-5; clone size: .; D gene: .; V gene: TRBV30; CDR3 protein: CAWSRYEETQYF; CDR3 DNA: TGTGCCTGGAGTAGGTATGAAGAGACCCAGTACTTC
J gene: TRBJ2-2; clone size: few; D gene: .; V gene: TRBV28; CDR3 protein: CASSIGGGGELFF; CDR3 DNA: TGTGCCAGCAGCATTGGGGGAGGTGGGGAGCTGTTTTTT
J gene: TRBJ2-1; clone size: .; D gene: TRBD2; V gene: TRBV5-1; CDR3 protein: CASSQGLAGVYNEQFF; CDR3 DNA: TGCGCCAGCAGCCAGGGACTAGCGGGGGTATACAATGAGCAGTTCTTC
J gene: TRBJ2-5; clone size: once; D gene: TRBD2; V gene: TRBV4-3; CDR3 protein: CASSQDLAGGYGETQYF; CDR3 DNA: TGCGCCAGCAGCCAAGATCTAGCGGGAGGGTATGGGGAGACCCAGTACTTC
J gene: TRBJ1-1; clone size: .; D gene: .; V gene: TRBV28; CDR3 protein: CASKVWGSDTEAFF; CDR3 DNA: TGTGCCAGCAAGGTGTGGGGGTCGGACACTGAAGCTTTCTTT
J gene: TRBJ2-5; clone size: few; D gene: .; V gene: TRBV29-1; CDR3 protein: CSVSSDLGQTQYF; CDR3 DNA: TGCAGCGTTTCCTCTGACCTAGGACAGACCCAGTACTTC
J gene: TRBJ1-2; clone size: few; D gene: .; V gene: TRBV7-2; CDR3 protein: CASSLDRGYTF; CDR3 DNA: TGTGCCAGCAGCTTAGATCGTGGCTACACCTTC
J gene: TRBJ1-3; clone size: .; D gene: .; V gene: TRBV30; CDR3 protein: CAWTPGSGNTIYF; CDR3 DNA: TGTGCCTGGACTCCAGGTTCTGGAAACACCATATATTTT
J gene: TRBJ1-4; clone size: .; D gene: .; V gene: TRBV6-6; CDR3 protein: CASRQHNEKLFF; CDR3 DNA: TGTGCCAGCAGACAGCATAATGAAAAACTGTTTTTT
J gene: TRBJ2-7; clone size: few; D gene: .; V gene: TRBV4-1; CDR3 protein: CASSQDPHGTYEQYF; CDR3 DNA: TGCGCCAGCAGCCAAGATCCCCACGGAACCTACGAGCAGTACTTC
J gene: TRBJ1-5; clone size: .; D gene: .; V gene: TRBV19; CDR3 protein: CASSIAVNQPQHF; CDR3 DNA: TGTGCCAGTAGTATAGCAGTGAATCAGCCCCAGCATTTT
J gene: TRBJ2-7; clone size: few; D gene: .; V gene: TRBV7-2; CDR3 protein: CASSPDGYEQYF; CDR3 DNA: TGTGCCAGCAGCCCGGACGGCTACGAGCAGTACTTC
J gene: TRBJ1-4; clone size: .; D gene: .; V gene: TRBV18; CDR3 protein: CASSPPIGGGEKLFF; CDR3 DNA: TGTGCCAGCTCACCACCGATTGGGGGTGGTGAAAAACTGTTTTTT
J gene: TRBJ1-3; clone size: .; D gene: .; V gene: TRBV18; CDR3 protein: CASSPVAGNSGNTIYF; CDR3 DNA: TGTGCCAGCTCACCCGTGGCAGGGAACTCTGGAAACACCATATATTTT
J gene: TRBJ2-5; clone size: few; D gene: TRBD2; V gene: TRBV30; CDR3 protein: CAWISGRLETQYF; CDR3 DNA: TGTGCCTGGATTAGCGGGAGGTTGGAGACCCAGTACTTC
J gene: TRBJ1-5; clone size: .; D gene: TRBD1; V gene: TRBV4-1; CDR3 protein: CASSQGDRGNQPQHF; CDR3 DNA: TGCGCCAGCAGCCAGGGGGACAGGGGCAATCAGCCCCAGCATTTT
J gene: TRBJ2-7; clone size: .; D gene: TRBD1; V gene: TRBV18; CDR3 protein: CASSPIAGQGEQYF; CDR3 DNA: TGTGCCAGCTCACCAATTGCGGGACAGGGTGAACAGTACTTC
J gene: TRBJ1-1; clone size: few; D gene: .; V gene: TRBV4-1; CDR3 protein: CASSPAAPGNTEAFF; CDR3 DNA: TGCGCCAGCAGCCCCGCGGCCCCTGGGAACACTGAAGCTTTCTTT
J gene: TRBJ1-4; clone size: .; D gene: .; V gene: TRBV18; CDR3 protein: CASSPGTTNEKLFF; CDR3 DNA: TGTGCCAGCTCACCCGGGACAACTAATGAAAAACTGTTTTTT
J gene: TRBJ1-1; clone size: .; D gene: .; V gene: TRBV10-3; CDR3 protein: CAIREGSEAFF; CDR3 DNA: TGTGCCATCAGGGAGGGGTCAGAAGCTTTCTTT
J gene: TRBJ2-5; clone size: .; D gene: .; V gene: TRBV2; CDR3 protein: CASSALQGREGTQYF; CDR3 DNA: TGTGCCAGCAGTGCACTACAGGGTCGGGAAGGGACCCAGTACTTC
J gene: TRBJ1-5; clone size: .; D gene: .; V gene: TRBV5-1; CDR3 protein: CASSIGGKEQPQHF; CDR3 DNA: TGCGCCAGCAGTATAGGAGGGAAGGAACAGCCCCAGCATTTT
J gene: TRBJ1-2; clone size: .; D gene: .; V gene: TRBV28; CDR3 protein: CASSLSQGPSGYTF; CDR3 DNA: TGTGCCAGCAGTTTATCTCAGGGACCGAGTGGCTACACCTTC
J gene: TRBJ2-3; clone size: .; D gene: .; V gene: TRBV7-2; CDR3 protein: CASSLRLSTDTQYF; CDR3 DNA: TGTGCCAGCAGCTTACGTCTTAGCACAGATACGCAGTATTTT